The 29 T cell receptor beta chains listed next were all sequenced from one sample in a study of cytomegalovirus exposure and HLA in healthy donors. The PCR ran on 60 Vbeta and 13 Jbeta primers. Some clones are missing from TCRdb's copy, which holds only in-frame ones; the method was immunoSEQ multiplex PCR. The table lists 150,000 to 200,000 clones, less than 75% of them singletons. Material for sequencing was PBMCs. The source of these receptors is a girl aged 5-17 years in good health and CMV-seronegative.

V is TRBV19 and J is TRBJ2-5; D not certain. CDR1 LNHDA and CDR2 SQIVND come from the germline V gene (reference sequence). Trimming took 6 bases from V and 5 from J, leaving 13 bases between them. This CDR3 region has 13 residues. The CDR3 DNA is TGTGCCAGTAGCTCCCCCGACTGGGAGACCCAGTACTTC. Protein product: CASSSPDWETQYF.

The V and J genes are TRBV7-9 and TRBJ1-2; D perhaps matches TRBD1 (6 bases). The CDR3 length is 14 residues. CDR1 and CDR2 (germline): SEHNR, FQNEAQ (reference sequence). The V end lost 6 bases, the J end lost 0 bases, and 11 bases lay between the germline ends. This CDR3 is CASRQGASNYGYTF. The DNA of the CDR3 is TGTGCCAGCAGACAGGGCGCCTCTAACTATGGCTACACCTTC.

This clone has just a few counts. The chain couples TRBV10-3 to TRBJ2-5; 9 bases are a match to TRBD2. The CDR3 length is 14 residues. Per the germline V gene, CDR1 is ENHRY and CDR2 is SYGVKD. With V trimmed by 4 bases and J by 7 bases, 7 bases remained unmatched. CDR3 coding DNA: TGTGCCATCAGTGGCAGCGGGGGGCGGGGGACCCAGTACTTC. This translates into CAISGSGGRGTQYF.

The DNA of the CDR3 is TGTGCCAGCAGCTTACTGACAGGGCCCAATGAGCAGTTCTTC. This codes for CASSLLTGPNEQFF. The chain combines TRBV5-6 with TRBJ2-1; TRBD1 matches 7 bases. Germline lookup yields CDR1 SGHDT and CDR2 YYEEEE. CDR3 length: 14 residues. Trimming took 2 bases from V and 6 from J; bases not matched to a gene: 5.

The chain joins TRBV5-1 to TRBJ2-1, with D possibly matching TRBD2 (5 bases). CDR3 length: 13 residues. V dropped 4 bases and J dropped 7 bases, with 12 bases sitting between them. The germline V gene has CDR1 SGHRS and CDR2 YFSETQ. The CDR3: CASSPETGNEQFF. In DNA form, the CDR3 reads TGCGCCAGCAGCCCCGAGACGGGAAATGAGCAGTTCTTC.

The V call is TRBV4-1, the J call TRBJ1-5; TRBD1 matches 8 bases. Unmatched junction bases numbered 9, after V lost 4 bases and J lost 1 base. CDR3 length: 17 amino acids. Looked up from germline, CDR1 is MGHRA and CDR2 is YSYEKL. The CDR3 sequence: CASSPRDRRISNQPQHF. CDR3 DNA: TGCGCCAGCAGCCCGCGGGACAGGAGGATCAGCAATCAGCCCCAGCATTTT.

The chain employs TRBV7-9 and TRBJ2-3, with a possible D match to TRBD2 (5 bases). This CDR3 has 14 amino acids. The ends were cut back, 0 bases at V and 2 bases at J, with 6 bases in the middle. Germline CDR1 SEHNR, CDR2 FQNEAQ (reference sequence). The CDR3 nucleotides read TGTGCCAGCAGCTTAGCCGGGGACACAGATACGCAGTATTTT. Its translation: CASSLAGDTDTQYF.

The rearrangement links TRBV27 to TRBJ2-5; tentatively, D is TRBD1 (5 bases). Trimming cost V 5 bases and J 9 bases, with 25 bases left between them. The CDR3 extends over 16 amino acids. Germline values: CDR1 MNHEY, CDR2 SMNVEV (reference sequence). The CDR3 bases are TGTGCCAGCAGTCCTCGTTCTAGTAGGGGAAGGACGGCCCAGTACTTC. This encodes CASSPRSSRGRTAQYF.

This clone was observed a few times. CDR3 sequence: CASSEQGLSSYNEQFF. In nucleotides, the CDR3 is TGTGCCAGCAGCGAGCAGGGACTATCATCCTACAATGAGCAGTTCTTC. The chain employs TRBV7-3 and TRBJ2-1, with 7 positions matching TRBD2. CDR3 length equals 16 residues. CDR1 and CDR2 from the germline V gene are SGHTA and FQGTGA. V was pared by 5 bases and J by 1 base, with 8 bases of the junction left unmatched.

The chain combines TRBV2 with TRBJ2-5; TRBD2 matches 12 bases. V lost 0 bases to trimming and J lost 8 bases; unmatched junction nucleotides: 22. The CDR3 runs to 21 residues. Germline values: CDR1 SNHLY, CDR2 FYNNEI. The CDR3 sequence is CASSEALRLAGGLLKVDTQYF. The DNA of the CDR3 is TGTGCCAGCAGTGAAGCGCTTCGGCTAGCGGGGGGGCTTCTCAAGGTCGATACCCAGTACTTC.

The rearrangement links TRBV7-2 to TRBJ1-1; 7 bases are a match to TRBD1. V was pared by 5 bases and J by 9 bases, with 15 bases of the junction left unmatched. This CDR3 is built from 15 residues. Germline CDR1 is SGHTA and CDR2 is FQGNSA. The CDR3 is CASSPSRDSLGKAFF. In nucleotides, the CDR3 is TGTGCCAGCAGCCCCAGCCGGGACAGTTTGGGAAAAGCTTTCTTT.

A word on this clone: The junction does not match germline at one end; this may be a read error. The chain carries TRBV5-1 and TRBJ2-3, with 11 bases matching TRBD2. The length of the CDR3 is 16 residues. Germline V gene sequence: CDR1 SGHRS, CDR2 YFSETQ. The CDR3 loop reads CAGSLGLAEDTDTQYF. The CDR3 DNA reads as TGCGCCGGCAGCTTGGGACTAGCGGAAGACACAGATACGCAGTATTTT.

This clone was found once. V and J are TRBV19 and TRBJ1-2, with D perhaps TRBD1 (5 bases). V was clipped by 3 bases and J by 3 bases, with 20 bases between them. Per the germline V gene, CDR1 is LNHDA and CDR2 is SQIVND (reference sequence). This CDR3 contains 17 residues. The CDR3 reads CASSIPGGATDHYGYTF. The CDR3, as DNA: TGTGCCAGTAGTATTCCGGGGGGTGCTACCGACCACTATGGCTACACCTTC.

The chain joins TRBV5-1 to TRBJ2-1; TRBD2 aligns across 9 bases. Germline trimming cut 2 bases from V and 11 bases from J; bases unmatched to any gene: 11. CDR1 is SGHRS and CDR2 is YFSETQ in the germline V gene. The CDR3 length is 15 residues. The CDR3 DNA sequence: TGCGCCAGCAGCTTCGCCTCGGTAGCGGGGGACCAGCAGTTCTTC. Amino acids: CASSFASVAGDQQFF.

The chain uses TRBV7-9 and TRBJ2-5; maybe TRBD2 (6 bases). Trimming shortened V by 4 bases and J by 7 bases, and 25 bases separated the two germline ends. Per germline, CDR1 SEHNR and CDR2 FQNEAQ (reference sequence). The CDR3 runs 17 residues. DNA for the CDR3: TGTGCCAGCAGCTCTGAAATCGCGGGGTCCCCCCTCGGGACCCAGTACTTC. Amino acids: CASSSEIAGSPLGTQYF.

This clone was detected a few times. J is TRBJ1-2 and V is TRBV9; D not resolved. V was pared by 7 bases and J by 4 bases, with 20 bases between. CDR1 is SGDLS and CDR2 is YYNGEE in the germline V gene. The CDR3 totals 15 residues. This CDR3 is CASRGGGLLGYGYTF. The DNA of the CDR3 is TGTGCCAGCCGCGGCGGAGGGCTCCTAGGCTATGGCTACACCTTC.

This rearrangement joins TRBV10-3 to TRBJ1-4; TRBD1 agrees at 9 bases. The CDR3 totals 16 residues. Germline CDR1 reads ENHRY; CDR2 reads SYGVKD. V gave up 0 bases and J gave up 8 bases; unmatched junction bases: 7. CDR3 sequence reads: CAISESPQGAGEKLFF. The CDR3, as DNA: TGTGCCATCAGTGAGTCGCCACAGGGGGCCGGGGAAAAACTGTTTTTT.

The V gene is TRBV30, the J gene TRBJ1-4, with 7 bases matching TRBD1. Germline CDR1 and CDR2: GTSNPN and SVGIG (reference sequence). V was pared by 7 bases and J by 7 bases, with 9 bases of the junction left unmatched. This CDR3 region has 13 residues. CDR3 in amino acids: CASRGRGSEKLFF. CDR3 nucleotide sequence: TGTGCCTCAAGAGGCAGGGGGTCTGAAAAACTGTTTTTT.

This clone appeared a few times. CDR3 sequence (DNA): TGTGCCAGCAGCTTAGGATCTGCGGGGTTGAACATTCAGTACTTC. This encodes CASSLGSAGLNIQYF. This sequence joins TRBV7-9 and TRBJ2-4; tentative D call: TRBD2 (6 bases). Germline CDR1 reads SEHNR; CDR2 reads FQNEAQ (reference sequence). The CDR3 is 15 amino acids. Trimming took off 1 base at V and 7 bases at J, with 14 bases between the two ends.

This clone was counted only a few times. The rearrangement joins TRBV6-6 to TRBJ2-1, with D perhaps TRBD1 (6 bases). Trimming cost V 0 bases and J 4 bases, with 13 bases left between them. The germline CDR1 and CDR2 sequences are MNHNY and SVGAGI (reference sequence). The CDR3 runs to 16 residues. The CDR3 sequence is CASSYSIGDKYNEQFF. The CDR3 nucleotides are TGTGCCAGCAGTTACTCGATAGGGGACAAATACAATGAGCAGTTCTTC.

This clone was seen a handful of times. This sequence joins TRBV5-6 and TRBJ1-1, with D perhaps TRBD1 (5 bases). CDR3 length: 14 residues. With 3 bases removed from V and 5 bases from J, the gap between germline ends came to 14 bases. Germline V CDR1 and CDR2: SGHDT, YYEEEE. CDR3 in DNA: TGTGCCAGCAGCTCCCTACCGGGGGTGACTGAAGCTTTCTTT. This sequence encodes CASSSLPGVTEAFF.

This clone came up a few times. This chain joins TRBV5-1 and TRBJ2-2; D perhaps matches TRBD2 (6 bases). CDR3 length: 16 residues. Germline-derived CDR1 and CDR2 are SGHRS and YFSETQ. V dropped 0 bases and J dropped 6 bases, with 15 bases sitting between them. The CDR3: CASSLVGREVAGELFF. The CDR3 nucleotides read TGCGCCAGCAGCTTGGTCGGCAGGGAGGTTGCCGGGGAGCTGTTTTTT.

The chain links TRBV2 to TRBJ2-2; 8 positions agree with TRBD1. CDR1 and CDR2 (germline): SNHLY, FYNNEI. The CDR3 runs to 14 residues. With V trimmed by 6 bases and J by 4 bases, 4 bases remained unmatched. The CDR3 reads CASSGQGITGELFF. The CDR3 nucleotides are TGTGCCAGCAGCGGACAGGGAATCACCGGGGAGCTGTTTTTT.

The chain employs TRBV6-1 and TRBJ1-3; D possibly corresponds to TRBD1 (5 bases). With 6 bases removed from V and 7 bases from J, the gap between germline ends came to 7 bases. CDR3 length equals 11 residues. Germline values: CDR1 MNHNS, CDR2 SASEGT. The DNA of the CDR3 is TGTGCCAGCAGCACAGGCAACACCATATATTTT. Amino acids: CASSTGNTIYF.

The table lists this clone with a few counts. The CDR3 coding sequence is TGCGCCAGCAGCCCCTCCGGGACAGTCTACGAGCAGTACTTC. This encodes CASSPSGTVYEQYF. J is TRBJ2-7 and V is TRBV5-1; 7 bases match TRBD1. V trimming: 4 bases; J trimming: 3 bases; junction bases outside the gene matches: 7. CDR3 length: 14 amino acids. Germline assignment: CDR1 SGHRS and CDR2 YFSETQ. The variable domain in full, with the rest retrieved from reference TRBV5-1 and TRBJ2-7, is KAGVTQTPRYLIKTRGQQVTLSCSPISGHRSVSWYQQTPGQGLQFLFEYFSETQRNKGNFPGRFSGRQFSNSRSEMNVSTLELGDSALYLCASSPSGTVYEQYFGPGTRLTVT.

The gene calls are TRBV6-5 and TRBJ2-2; the D gene is possibly TRBD2 (6 bases). V was shortened by 7 bases and J by 7 bases, with 13 bases between the two germline ends. This CDR3 is 13 amino acids long. Per germline, CDR1 MNHEY and CDR2 SVGAGI. The CDR3 coding sequence is TGTGCCAGCACCCTGGGGGGAAGCGGGGAGCTGTTTTTT. Translation: CASTLGGSGELFF.

For this clone: The junction departs from the called germline gene at one end, perhaps through a read error. V and J are TRBV15 and TRBJ2-7, with D maybe TRBD1 (6 bases). Germline CDR1 reads LNHNV; CDR2 reads YYDKDF (reference sequence). This CDR3 comprises 14 residues. CDR3 sequence (DNA): TGTGCCAGCACCGGAGGACAGATCCCCGACGAGCTGTACTTC. It is translated as CASTGGQIPDELYF.

This rearrangement joins TRBV5-1 to TRBJ1-1; TRBD1 aligns across 7 bases. From germline, CDR1 is SGHRS and CDR2 YFSETQ. The J segment lost 7 bases and the V segment lost 2 bases, leaving 17 bases of the junction unmatched. The CDR3 extends over 17 amino acids. The CDR3 DNA reads as TGCGCCAGCAGCTTAGCTGGGGGTAGGACAGGAGATCTTGAAGCTTTCTTT. Its translation: CASSLAGGRTGDLEAFF. The full variable domain, rest sourced from reference TRBV5-1 and TRBJ1-1, is KAGVTQTPRYLIKTRGQQVTLSCSPISGHRSVSWYQQTPGQGLQFLFEYFSETQRNKGNFPGRFSGRQFSNSRSEMNVSTLELGDSALYLCASSLAGGRTGDLEAFFGQGTRLTVV.

The chain couples TRBV7-8 to TRBJ1-6; D unclear. V was shortened by 5 bases and J by 0 bases, with 14 bases between the two germline ends. The CDR3 totals 17 residues. The V gene's germline CDR1 is SGHVS and CDR2 FQNEAQ. The CDR3 here is CASSLNAHSSYNSPLHF. As DNA, the CDR3 is TGTGCCAGCAGCCTCAACGCCCATAGCTCCTATAATTCACCCCTCCACTTT.